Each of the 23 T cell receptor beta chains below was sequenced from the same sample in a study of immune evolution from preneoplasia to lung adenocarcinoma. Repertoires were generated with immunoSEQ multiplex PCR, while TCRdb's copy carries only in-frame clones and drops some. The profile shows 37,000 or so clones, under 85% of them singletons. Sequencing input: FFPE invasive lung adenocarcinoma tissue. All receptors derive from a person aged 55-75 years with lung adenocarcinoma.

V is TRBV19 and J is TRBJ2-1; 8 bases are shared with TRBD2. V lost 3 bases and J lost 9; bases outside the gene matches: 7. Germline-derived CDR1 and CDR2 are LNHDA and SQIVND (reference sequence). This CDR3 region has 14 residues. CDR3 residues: CASSILREVGEQFF. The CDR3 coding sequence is TGTGCCAGTAGTATCTTGCGGGAGGTCGGTGAGCAGTTCTTC.

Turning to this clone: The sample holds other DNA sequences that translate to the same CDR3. The CDR3 DNA reads TGTGCCAGCTCGGCCTCTAGCGGGGCTAGCACAGATACGCAGTATTTT. This gives the protein CASSASSGASTDTQYF. The chain has TRBV18 and TRBJ2-3, with 9 bases that match TRBD2. CDR1 KGHSH and CDR2 LQKENI come from the germline V gene. There are 16 residues in the CDR3. Trimming at V came to 6 bases and at J to 0 bases, leaving 7 bases not matched to a gene.

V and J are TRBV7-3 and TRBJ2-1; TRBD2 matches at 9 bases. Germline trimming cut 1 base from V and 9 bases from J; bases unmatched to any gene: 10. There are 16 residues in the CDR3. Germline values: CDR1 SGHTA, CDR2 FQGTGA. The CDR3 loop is CASSLRAGGPSSEQFF. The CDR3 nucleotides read TGTGCCAGCAGCTTAAGGGCGGGAGGGCCGAGCAGTGAGCAGTTCTTC.

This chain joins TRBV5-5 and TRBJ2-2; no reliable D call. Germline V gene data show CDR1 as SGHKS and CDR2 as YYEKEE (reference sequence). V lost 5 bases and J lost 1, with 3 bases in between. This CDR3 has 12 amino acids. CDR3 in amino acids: CASRLNTGELFF. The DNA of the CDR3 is TGTGCCAGCAGGCTGAACACCGGGGAGCTGTTTTTT.

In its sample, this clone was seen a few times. CDR3 protein: CASSTTGSRLNEQFF. The CDR3 region has the DNA TGTGCCAGCAGCACGACAGGGTCGCGCTTGAATGAGCAGTTCTTC. The chain is built from TRBV7-2 and TRBJ2-1; 7 positions agree with TRBD1. There are 15 residues in the CDR3. Trimming took 5 bases from V and 7 from J; bases not matched to a gene: 11. Germline assignment: CDR1 SGHTA and CDR2 FQGNSA.

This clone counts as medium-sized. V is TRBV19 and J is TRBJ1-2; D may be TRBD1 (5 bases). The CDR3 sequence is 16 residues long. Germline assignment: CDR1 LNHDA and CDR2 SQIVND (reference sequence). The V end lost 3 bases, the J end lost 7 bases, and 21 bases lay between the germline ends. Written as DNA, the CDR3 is TGTGCCAGTAGTATTGACGGGCGGGGCAGCTCGTCTGGCTACACCTTC. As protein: CASSIDGRGSSSGYTF.

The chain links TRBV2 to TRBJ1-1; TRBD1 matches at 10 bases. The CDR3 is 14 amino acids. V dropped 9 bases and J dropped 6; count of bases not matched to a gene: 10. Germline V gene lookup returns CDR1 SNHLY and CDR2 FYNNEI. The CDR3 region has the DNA TGTGCCAGGGGACAGGGGTATGCCGGCGCTGAAGCTTTCTTT. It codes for CARGQGYAGAEAFF.

DNA for the CDR3: TGTGCCAGCACGGACAGCTATGGCTACACCTTC. Translated, it gives CASTDSYGYTF. This chain connects TRBV28 to TRBJ1-2; maybe TRBD1 (6 bases). This CDR3 has 11 residues. Per germline, CDR1 MDHEN and CDR2 SYDVKM. With 7 bases removed from V and 4 bases from J, the gap between germline ends came to 7 bases.

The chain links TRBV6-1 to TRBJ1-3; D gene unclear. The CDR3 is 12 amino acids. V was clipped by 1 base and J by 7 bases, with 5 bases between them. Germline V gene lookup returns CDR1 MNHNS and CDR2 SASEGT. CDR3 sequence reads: CASSEVGNTIYF. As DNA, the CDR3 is TGTGCCAGCAGTGAAGTGGGTAACACCATATATTTT.

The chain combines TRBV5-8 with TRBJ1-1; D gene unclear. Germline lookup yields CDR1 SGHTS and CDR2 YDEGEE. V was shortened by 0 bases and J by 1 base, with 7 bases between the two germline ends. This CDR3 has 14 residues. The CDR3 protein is CASSLEGGNTEAFF. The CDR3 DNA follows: TGTGCCAGCAGCTTGGAGGGAGGGAACACTGAAGCTTTCTTT.

In nucleotides, the CDR3 is TGCGCCAGCAGCTCCCCGGACGTTCTATACGAGCAGTACTTC. Encoded protein: CASSSPDVLYEQYF. The rearrangement uses TRBV5-1 and TRBJ2-7; no clear D gene. The germline V and J ends were trimmed by 3 bases and 4 bases, with 14 bases remaining between them. Germline V gene sequence: CDR1 SGHRS, CDR2 YFSETQ. This CDR3 has 14 residues.

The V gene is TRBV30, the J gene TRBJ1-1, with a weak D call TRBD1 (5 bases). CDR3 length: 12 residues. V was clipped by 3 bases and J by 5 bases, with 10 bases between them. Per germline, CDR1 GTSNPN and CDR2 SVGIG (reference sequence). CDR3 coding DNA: TGTGCCTGGAGGCGGGGGGGGACTGAAGCTTTCTTT. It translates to CAWRRGGTEAFF. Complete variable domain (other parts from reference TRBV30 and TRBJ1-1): SQTIHQWPATLVQPVGSPLSLECTVEGTSNPNLYWYRQAAGRGLQLLFYSVGIGQISSEVPQNLSASRPQDRQFILSSKKLLLSDSGFYLCAWRRGGTEAFFGQGTRLTVV.

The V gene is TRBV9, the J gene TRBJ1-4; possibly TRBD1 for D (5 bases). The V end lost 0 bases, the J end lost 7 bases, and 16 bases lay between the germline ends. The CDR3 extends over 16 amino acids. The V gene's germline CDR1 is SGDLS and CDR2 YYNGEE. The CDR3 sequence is CASSVAYGATVEKLFF. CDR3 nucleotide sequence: TGTGCCAGCAGCGTAGCTTATGGGGCGACGGTTGAAAAACTGTTTTTT.

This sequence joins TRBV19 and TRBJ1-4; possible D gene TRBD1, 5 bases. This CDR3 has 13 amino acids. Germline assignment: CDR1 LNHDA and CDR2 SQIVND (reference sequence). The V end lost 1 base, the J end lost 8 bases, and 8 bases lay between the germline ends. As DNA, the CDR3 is TGTGCCAGTAGTATAGGGTCAGGGGAAAAACTGTTTTTT. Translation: CASSIGSGEKLFF.

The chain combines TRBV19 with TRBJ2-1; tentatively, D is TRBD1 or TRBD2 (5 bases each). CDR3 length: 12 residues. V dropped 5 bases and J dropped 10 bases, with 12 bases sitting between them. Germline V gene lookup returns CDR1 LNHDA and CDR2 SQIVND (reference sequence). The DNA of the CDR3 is TGTGCCAGTAGTCCACGAAGGGACGAGCAGTTCTTC. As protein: CASSPRRDEQFF.

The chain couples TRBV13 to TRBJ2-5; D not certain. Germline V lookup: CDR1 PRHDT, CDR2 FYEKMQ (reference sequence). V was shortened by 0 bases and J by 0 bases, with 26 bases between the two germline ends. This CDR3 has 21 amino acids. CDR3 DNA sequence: TGTGCCAGCAGCTTAGGTAAAACCCGGAGACGGAACCCTCCCCACCAAGAGACCCAGTACTTC. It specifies CASSLGKTRRRNPPHQETQYF.

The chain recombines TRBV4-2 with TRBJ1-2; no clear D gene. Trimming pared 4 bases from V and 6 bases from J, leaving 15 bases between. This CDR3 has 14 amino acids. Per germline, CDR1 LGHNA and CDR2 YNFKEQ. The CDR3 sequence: CASSPPWRVHGYTF. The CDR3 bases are TGTGCCAGCAGCCCGCCGTGGAGGGTCCATGGCTACACCTTC.

CDR3 loop: CASSSLPREGRMRQYF. The DNA for the CDR3 is TGTGCCAGCAGCTCCCTCCCACGGGAGGGCCGAATGAGGCAGTATTTT. The chain has TRBV7-2 and TRBJ2-3; 8 nucleotides match TRBD2. The trim removed 4 bases at V and 11 bases at J, leaving 17 bases unmatched. The CDR3 length is 16 residues. Germline CDR1 SGHTA, CDR2 FQGNSA.

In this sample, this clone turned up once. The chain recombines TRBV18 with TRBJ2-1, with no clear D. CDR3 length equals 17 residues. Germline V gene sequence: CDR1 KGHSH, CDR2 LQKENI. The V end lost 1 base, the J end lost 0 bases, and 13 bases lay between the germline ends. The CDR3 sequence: CASSPRPVQSSYNEQFF. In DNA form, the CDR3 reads TGTGCCAGCTCACCACGCCCCGTCCAAAGCTCCTACAATGAGCAGTTCTTC.

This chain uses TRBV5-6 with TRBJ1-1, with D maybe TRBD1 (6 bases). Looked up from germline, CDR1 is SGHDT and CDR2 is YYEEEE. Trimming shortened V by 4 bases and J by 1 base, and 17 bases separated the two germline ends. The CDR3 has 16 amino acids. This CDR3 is CASSLPRGAGNTEAFF. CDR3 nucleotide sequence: TGTGCCAGCAGCCTCCCCCGGGGGGCAGGGAACACTGAAGCTTTCTTT. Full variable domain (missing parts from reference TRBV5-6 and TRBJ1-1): DAGVTQSPTHLIKTRGQQVTLRCSPKSGHDTVSWYQQALGQGPQFIFQYYEEEERQRGNFPDRFSGHQFPNYSSELNVNALLLGDSALYLCASSLPRGAGNTEAFFGQGTRLTVV.

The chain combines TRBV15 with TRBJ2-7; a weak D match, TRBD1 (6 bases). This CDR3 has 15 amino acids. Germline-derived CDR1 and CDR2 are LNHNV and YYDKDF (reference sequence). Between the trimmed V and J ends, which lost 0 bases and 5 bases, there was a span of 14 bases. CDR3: CATSRDRGLWDEQYF. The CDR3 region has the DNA TGTGCCACCAGCAGAGACAGGGGCCTATGGGACGAGCAGTACTTC.

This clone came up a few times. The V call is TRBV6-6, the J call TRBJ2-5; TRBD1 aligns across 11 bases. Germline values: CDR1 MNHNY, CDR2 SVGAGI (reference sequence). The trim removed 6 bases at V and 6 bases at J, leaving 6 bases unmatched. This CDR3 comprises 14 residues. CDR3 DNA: TGTGCCAGCAGGACGGGACAGGGGGGACAGACCCAGTACTTC. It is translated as CASRTGQGGQTQYF.

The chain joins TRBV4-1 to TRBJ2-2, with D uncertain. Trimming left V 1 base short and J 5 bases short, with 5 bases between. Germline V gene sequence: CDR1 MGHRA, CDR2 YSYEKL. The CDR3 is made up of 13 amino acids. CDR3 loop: CASSQGATGELFF. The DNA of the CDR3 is TGCGCCAGCAGCCAAGGGGCTACCGGGGAGCTGTTTTTT.